This T cell receptor (beta chain) was sequenced during a study of blood T cell repertoires in COVID-19. Study-level background: Samples taken during acute and convalescent COVID-19 were collected in the United States, Italy and Spain. Sample material is recorded as cDNA or gDNA derived from T cells, B-cell-depleted T cells, or PBMCs.

The CDR3 is made up of 12 amino acids. Germline V gene sequence: CDR1 SNHLY, CDR2 FYNNEI. V gave up 7 bases and J gave up 5 bases, with 10 bases separating them. As originally analysed: Amplifying reference gene primers gave estimates of nucleated cell counts. Measured with immunoSEQ multiplex PCR; TCRdb has only the in-frame clones, and not every one. V, J and clone size reflect that table, while D and trimming were determined from the DNA. The sample includes 55,000 to 70,000 clones, 85% to 90% of them seen just once. The TCR comes from a man aged 50 or older with acute or convalescent COVID-19. The sequenced sample was peripheral blood. The chain is built from TRBV2 and TRBJ2-3; no clear D. This CDR3 reads CASIFPGDTQYF. The CDR3 DNA is TGTGCCAGCATTTTCCCGGGAGATACGCAGTATTTT.